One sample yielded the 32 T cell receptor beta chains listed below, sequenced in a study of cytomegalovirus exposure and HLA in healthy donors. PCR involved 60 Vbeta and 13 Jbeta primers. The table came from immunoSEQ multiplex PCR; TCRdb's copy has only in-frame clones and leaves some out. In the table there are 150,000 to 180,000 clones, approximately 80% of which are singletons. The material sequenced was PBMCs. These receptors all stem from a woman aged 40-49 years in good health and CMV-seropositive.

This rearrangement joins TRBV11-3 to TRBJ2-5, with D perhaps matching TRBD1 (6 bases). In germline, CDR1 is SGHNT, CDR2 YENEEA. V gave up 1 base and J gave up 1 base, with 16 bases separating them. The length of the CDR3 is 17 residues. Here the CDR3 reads CASSLGVTGTLQETQYF. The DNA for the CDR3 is TGTGCCAGCAGCTTAGGGGTTACCGGGACACTCCAAGAGACCCAGTACTTC. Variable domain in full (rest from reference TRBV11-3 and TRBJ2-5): EAGVVQSPRYKIIEKKQPVAFWCNPISGHNTLYWYLQNLGQGPELLIRYENEEAVDDSQLPKDRFSAERLKGVDSTLKIQPAELGDSAVYLCASSLGVTGTLQETQYFGPGTRLLVL.

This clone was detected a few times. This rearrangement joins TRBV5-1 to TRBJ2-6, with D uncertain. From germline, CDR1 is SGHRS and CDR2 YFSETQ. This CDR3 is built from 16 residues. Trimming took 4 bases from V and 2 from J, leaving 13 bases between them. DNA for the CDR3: TGCGCCAGCAGCCTTCTACCCCAACCTGGGGCCAACGTCCTGACTTTC. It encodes CASSLLPQPGANVLTF.

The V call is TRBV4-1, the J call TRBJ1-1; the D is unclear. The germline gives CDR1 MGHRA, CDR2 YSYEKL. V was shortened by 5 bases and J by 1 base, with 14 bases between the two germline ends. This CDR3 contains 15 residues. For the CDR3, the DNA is TGCGCCAGCAGCGGTTCCGGGAGACCGAACACTGAAGCTTTCTTT. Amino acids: CASSGSGRPNTEAFF.

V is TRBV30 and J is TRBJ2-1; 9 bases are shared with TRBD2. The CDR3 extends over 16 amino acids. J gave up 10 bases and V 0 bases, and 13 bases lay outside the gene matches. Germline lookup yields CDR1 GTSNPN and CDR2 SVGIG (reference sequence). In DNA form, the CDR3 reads TGTGCCTGGAGTGTACGGGGCGGGAGGGCCGTTGGCGAGCAGTTCTTC. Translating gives CAWSVRGGRAVGEQFF.

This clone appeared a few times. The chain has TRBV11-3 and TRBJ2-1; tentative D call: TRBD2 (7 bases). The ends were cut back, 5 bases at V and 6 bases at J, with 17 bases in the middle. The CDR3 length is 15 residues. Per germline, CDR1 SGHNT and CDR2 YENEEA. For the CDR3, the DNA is TGTGCCAGCAGCCTCCTCGGGGGAGGGGGCAATGAGCAGTTCTTC. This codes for CASSLLGGGGNEQFF. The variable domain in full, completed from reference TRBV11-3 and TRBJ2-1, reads EAGVVQSPRYKIIEKKQPVAFWCNPISGHNTLYWYLQNLGQGPELLIRYENEEAVDDSQLPKDRFSAERLKGVDSTLKIQPAELGDSAVYLCASSLLGGGGNEQFFGPGTRLTVL.

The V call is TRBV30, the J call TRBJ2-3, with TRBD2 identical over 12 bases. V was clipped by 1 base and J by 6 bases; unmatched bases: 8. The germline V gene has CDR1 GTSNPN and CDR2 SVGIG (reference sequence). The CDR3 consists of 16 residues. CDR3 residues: CAWSALAGGPSDTQYF. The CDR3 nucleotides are TGTGCCTGGAGTGCACTAGCGGGAGGCCCCTCGGATACGCAGTATTTT.

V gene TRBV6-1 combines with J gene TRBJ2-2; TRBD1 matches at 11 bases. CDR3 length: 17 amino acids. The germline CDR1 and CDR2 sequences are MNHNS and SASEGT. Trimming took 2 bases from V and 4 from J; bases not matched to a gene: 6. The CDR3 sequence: CASSELRGTGGTGELFF. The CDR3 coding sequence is TGTGCCAGCAGTGAACTCCGTGGGACAGGGGGCACCGGGGAGCTGTTTTTT.

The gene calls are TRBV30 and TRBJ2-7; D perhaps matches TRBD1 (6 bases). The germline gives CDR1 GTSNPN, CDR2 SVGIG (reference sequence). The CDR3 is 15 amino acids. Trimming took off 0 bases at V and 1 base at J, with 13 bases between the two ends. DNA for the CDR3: TGTGCCTGGAGTGTAGGGCAGGGGCCATCCTACGAGCAGTACTTC. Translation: CAWSVGQGPSYEQYF.

The CDR3 DNA follows: TGCGCCAGCAGCCAACGTACCAACAGGGGGCCCGGCACTGAAGCTTTCTTT. This codes for CASSQRTNRGPGTEAFF. The V gene is TRBV5-1, the J gene TRBJ1-1; 9 bases fit TRBD1. The CDR3 is 17 residues long. Germline V CDR1 and CDR2: SGHRS, YFSETQ. J gave up 4 bases and V 4 bases, and 14 bases lay outside the gene matches.

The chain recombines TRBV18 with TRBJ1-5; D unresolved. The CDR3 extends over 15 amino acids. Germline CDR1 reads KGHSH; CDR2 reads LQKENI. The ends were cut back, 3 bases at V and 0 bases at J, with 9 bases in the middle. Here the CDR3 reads CASSPRSNSNQPQHF. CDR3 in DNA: TGTGCCAGCTCACCGAGGAGTAATAGCAATCAGCCCCAGCATTTT. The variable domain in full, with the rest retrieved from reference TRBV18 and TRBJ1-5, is NAGVMQNPRHLVRRRGQEARLRCSPMKGHSHVYWYRQLPEEGLKFMVYLQKENIIDESGMPKERFSAEFPKEGPSILRIQQVVRGDSAAYFCASSPRSNSNQPQHFGDGTRLSIL.

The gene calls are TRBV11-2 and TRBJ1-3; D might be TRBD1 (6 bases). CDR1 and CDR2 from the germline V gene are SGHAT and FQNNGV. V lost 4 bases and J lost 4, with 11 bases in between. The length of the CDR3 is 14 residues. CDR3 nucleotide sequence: TGTGCCAGCAGCTCCACAGGGTTCGGAAACACCATATATTTT. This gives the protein CASSSTGFGNTIYF.

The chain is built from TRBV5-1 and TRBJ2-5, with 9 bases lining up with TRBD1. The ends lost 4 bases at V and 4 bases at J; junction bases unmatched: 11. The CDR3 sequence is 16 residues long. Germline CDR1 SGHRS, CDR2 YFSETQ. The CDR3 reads CASSRGQGWDPETQYF. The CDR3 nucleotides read TGCGCCAGCAGCAGGGGACAGGGATGGGATCCAGAGACCCAGTACTTC.

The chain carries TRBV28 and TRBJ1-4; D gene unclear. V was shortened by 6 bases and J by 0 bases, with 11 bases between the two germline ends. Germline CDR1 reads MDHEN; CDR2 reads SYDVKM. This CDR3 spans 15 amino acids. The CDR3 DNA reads TGTGCCAGCAGCCCCTTGGCGGCAACTAATGAAAAACTGTTTTTT. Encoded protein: CASSPLAATNEKLFF. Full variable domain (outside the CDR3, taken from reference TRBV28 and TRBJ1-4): DVKVTQSSRYLVKRTGEKVFLECVQDMDHENMFWYRQDPGLGLRLIYFSYDVKMKEKGDIPEGYSVSREKKERFSLILESASTNQTSMYLCASSPLAATNEKLFFGSGTQLSVL.

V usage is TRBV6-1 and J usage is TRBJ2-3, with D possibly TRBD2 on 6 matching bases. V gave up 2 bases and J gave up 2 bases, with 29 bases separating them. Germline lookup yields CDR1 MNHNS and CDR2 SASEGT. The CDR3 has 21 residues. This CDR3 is CASSEIGGWVTGGRNTDTQYF. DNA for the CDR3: TGTGCCAGCAGTGAAATCGGGGGATGGGTGACCGGCGGACGAAACACAGATACGCAGTATTTT.

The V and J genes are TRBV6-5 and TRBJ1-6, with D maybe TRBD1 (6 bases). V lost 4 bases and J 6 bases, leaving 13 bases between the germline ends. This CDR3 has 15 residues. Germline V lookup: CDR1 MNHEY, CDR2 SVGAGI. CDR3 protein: CASSSDGTSNSPLHF. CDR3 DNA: TGTGCCAGCAGTTCCGACGGGACATCTAATTCACCCCTCCACTTT.

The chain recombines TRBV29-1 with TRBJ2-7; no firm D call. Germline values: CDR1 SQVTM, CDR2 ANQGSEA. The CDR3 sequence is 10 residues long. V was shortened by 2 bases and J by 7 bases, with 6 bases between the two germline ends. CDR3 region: CSVENQEQYF. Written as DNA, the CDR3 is TGCAGCGTTGAAAATCAGGAGCAGTACTTC.

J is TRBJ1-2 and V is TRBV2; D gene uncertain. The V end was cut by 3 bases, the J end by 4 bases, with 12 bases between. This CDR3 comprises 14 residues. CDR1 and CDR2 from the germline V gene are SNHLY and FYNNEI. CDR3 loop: CASSDISLSYGYTF. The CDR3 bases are TGTGCCAGCAGTGATATTTCCCTGAGCTATGGCTACACCTTC.

The CDR3 DNA follows: TGTGCCAGCAGTTTACCCCAGGGGTATAGCAATCAGCCCCAGCATTTT. Its translation: CASSLPQGYSNQPQHF. This chain connects TRBV28 to TRBJ1-5; possibly TRBD1 for D (6 bases). The CDR3 consists of 16 residues. Germline CDR1 MDHEN, CDR2 SYDVKM. V shed 2 bases and J shed 0 bases, with 11 bases lying between them.

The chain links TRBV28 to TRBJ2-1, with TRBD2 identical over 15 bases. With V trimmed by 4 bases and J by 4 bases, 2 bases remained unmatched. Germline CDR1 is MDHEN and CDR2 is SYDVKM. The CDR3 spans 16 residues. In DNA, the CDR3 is TGTGCCAGCAGTTCGGGGACTAGCGGGGGGTACAATGAGCAGTTCTTC. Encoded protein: CASSSGTSGGYNEQFF. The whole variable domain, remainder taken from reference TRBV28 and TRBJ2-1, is DVKVTQSSRYLVKRTGEKVFLECVQDMDHENMFWYRQDPGLGLRLIYFSYDVKMKEKGDIPEGYSVSREKKERFSLILESASTNQTSMYLCASSSGTSGGYNEQFFGPGTRLTVL.

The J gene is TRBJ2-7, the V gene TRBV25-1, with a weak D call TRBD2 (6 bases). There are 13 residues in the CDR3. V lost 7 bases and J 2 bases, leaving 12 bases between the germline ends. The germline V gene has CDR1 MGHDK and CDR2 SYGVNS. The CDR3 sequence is CASKGSGTYEQYF. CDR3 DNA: TGTGCCAGCAAAGGTAGCGGTACCTACGAGCAGTACTTC.

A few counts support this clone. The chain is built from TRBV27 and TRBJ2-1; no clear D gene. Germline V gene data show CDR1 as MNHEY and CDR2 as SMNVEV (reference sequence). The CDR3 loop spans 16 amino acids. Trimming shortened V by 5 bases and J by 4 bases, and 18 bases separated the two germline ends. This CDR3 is CASSPSGLSSYNEQFF. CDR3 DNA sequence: TGTGCCAGCAGTCCGTCTGGGCTGTCCTCGTACAATGAGCAGTTCTTC.

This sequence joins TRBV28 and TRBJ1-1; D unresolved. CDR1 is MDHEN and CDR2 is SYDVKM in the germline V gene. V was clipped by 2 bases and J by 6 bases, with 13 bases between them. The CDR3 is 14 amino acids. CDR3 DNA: TGTGCCAGCAGTTTACTTGGGCGGGAACCTGAAGCTTTCTTT. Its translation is CASSLLGREPEAFF.

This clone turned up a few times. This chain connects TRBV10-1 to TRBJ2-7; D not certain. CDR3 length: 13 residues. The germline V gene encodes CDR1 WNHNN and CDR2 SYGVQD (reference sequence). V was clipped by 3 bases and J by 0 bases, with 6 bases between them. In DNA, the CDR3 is TGCGCCAGCAGTGACGGTCGCTCCTACGAGCAGTACTTC. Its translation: CASSDGRSYEQYF.

Written as DNA, the CDR3 is TGTGCCAGCAGATTTAACAGGTTCCCCTACGAGCAGTACTTC. Protein sequence: CASRFNRFPYEQYF. V is TRBV27 and J is TRBJ2-7, with D tentatively TRBD1 (5 bases). The germline V gene has CDR1 MNHEY and CDR2 SMNVEV (reference sequence). The CDR3 runs to 14 residues. V shed 6 bases and J shed 2 bases, with 14 bases lying between them.

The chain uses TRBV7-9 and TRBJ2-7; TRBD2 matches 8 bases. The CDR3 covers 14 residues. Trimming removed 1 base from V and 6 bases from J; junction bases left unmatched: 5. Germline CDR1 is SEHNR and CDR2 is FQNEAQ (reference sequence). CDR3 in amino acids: CASSLEGSGAEQYF. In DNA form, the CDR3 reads TGTGCCAGCAGCTTAGAAGGTAGCGGGGCCGAGCAGTACTTC. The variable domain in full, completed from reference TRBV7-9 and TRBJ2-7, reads DTGVSQNPRHKITKRGQNVTFRCDPISEHNRLYWYRQTLGQGPEFLTYFQNEAQLEKSRLLSDRFSAERPKGSFSTLEIQRTEQGDSAMYLCASSLEGSGAEQYFGPGTRLTVT.

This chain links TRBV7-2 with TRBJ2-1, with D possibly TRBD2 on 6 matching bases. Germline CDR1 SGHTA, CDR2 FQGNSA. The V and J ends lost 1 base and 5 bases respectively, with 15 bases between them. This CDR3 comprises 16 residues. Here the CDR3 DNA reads TGTGCCAGCAGCTTAGAAGACGTAACTAGCAACAATGAGCAGTTCTTC. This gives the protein CASSLEDVTSNNEQFF. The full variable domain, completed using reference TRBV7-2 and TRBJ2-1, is GAGVSQSPSNKVTEKGKDVELRCDPISGHTALYWYRQSLGQGLEFLIYFQGNSAPDKSGLPSDRFSAERTGGSVSTLTIQRTQQEDSAVYLCASSLEDVTSNNEQFFGPGTRLTVL.

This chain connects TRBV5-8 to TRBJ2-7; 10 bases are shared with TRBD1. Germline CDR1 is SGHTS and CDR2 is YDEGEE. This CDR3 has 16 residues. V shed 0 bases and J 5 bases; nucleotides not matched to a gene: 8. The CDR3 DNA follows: TGTGCCAGCAGCTTGGGAACCGGGACAGGGGTGGACGAGCAGTACTTC. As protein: CASSLGTGTGVDEQYF.

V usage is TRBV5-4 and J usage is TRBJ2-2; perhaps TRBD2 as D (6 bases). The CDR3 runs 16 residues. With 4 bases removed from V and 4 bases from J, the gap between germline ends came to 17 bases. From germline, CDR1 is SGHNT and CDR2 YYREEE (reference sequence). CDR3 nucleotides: TGTGCCAGCAGCGGGAACGTGGCGGGACGCACCGGGGAGCTGTTTTTT. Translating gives CASSGNVAGRTGELFF.

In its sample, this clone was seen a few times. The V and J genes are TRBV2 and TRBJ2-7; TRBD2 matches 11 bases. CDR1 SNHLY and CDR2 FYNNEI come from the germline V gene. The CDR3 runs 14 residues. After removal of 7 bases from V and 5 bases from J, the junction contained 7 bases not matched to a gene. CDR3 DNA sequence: TGTGCCAGCACGTCTAGCGGGAGGAGCAACGAGCAGTACTTC. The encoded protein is CASTSSGRSNEQYF.

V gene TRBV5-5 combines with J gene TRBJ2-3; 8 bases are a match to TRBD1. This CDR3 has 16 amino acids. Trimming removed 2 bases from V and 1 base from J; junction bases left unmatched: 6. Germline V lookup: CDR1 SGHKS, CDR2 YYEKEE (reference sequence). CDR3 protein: CASSLQGGAGTDTQYF. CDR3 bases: TGTGCCAGCAGCTTACAGGGGGGTGCTGGCACAGATACGCAGTATTTT.

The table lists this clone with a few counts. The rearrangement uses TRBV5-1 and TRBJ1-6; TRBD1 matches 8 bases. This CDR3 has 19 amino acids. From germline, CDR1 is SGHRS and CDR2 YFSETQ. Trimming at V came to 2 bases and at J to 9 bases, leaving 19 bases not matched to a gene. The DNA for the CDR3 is TGCGCCAGCAGCTTCGGGACAGGCGGCTTGATCGGGCAGGGTTCACCCCTCCACTTT. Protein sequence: CASSFGTGGLIGQGSPLHF. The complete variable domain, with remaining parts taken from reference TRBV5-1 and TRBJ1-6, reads KAGVTQTPRYLIKTRGQQVTLSCSPISGHRSVSWYQQTPGQGLQFLFEYFSETQRNKGNFPGRFSGRQFSNSRSEMNVSTLELGDSALYLCASSFGTGGLIGQGSPLHFGNGTRLTVT.

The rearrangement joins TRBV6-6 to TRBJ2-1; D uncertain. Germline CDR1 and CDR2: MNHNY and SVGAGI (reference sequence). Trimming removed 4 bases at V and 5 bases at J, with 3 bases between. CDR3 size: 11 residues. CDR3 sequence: CASSSNNEQFF. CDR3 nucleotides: TGTGCCAGCAGTTCCAACAATGAGCAGTTCTTC.